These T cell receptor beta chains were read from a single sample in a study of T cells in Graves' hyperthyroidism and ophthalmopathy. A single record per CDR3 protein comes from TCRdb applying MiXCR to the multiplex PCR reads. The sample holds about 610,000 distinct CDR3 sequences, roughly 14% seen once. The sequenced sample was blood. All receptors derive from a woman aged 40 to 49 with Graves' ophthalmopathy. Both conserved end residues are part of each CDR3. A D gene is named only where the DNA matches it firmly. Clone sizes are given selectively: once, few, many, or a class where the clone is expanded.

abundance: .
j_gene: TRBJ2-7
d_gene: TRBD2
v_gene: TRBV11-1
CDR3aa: CASSPTASGRSYEQYF
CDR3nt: TGTGCCAGCAGCCCAACGGCTAGCGGGAGAAGCTACGAGCAGTACTTC

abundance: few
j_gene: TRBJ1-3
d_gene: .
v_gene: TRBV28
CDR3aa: CASSLWTGSSGNTIYF
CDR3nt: TGTGCCAGCAGTTTATGGACAGGAAGCTCTGGAAACACCATATATTTT

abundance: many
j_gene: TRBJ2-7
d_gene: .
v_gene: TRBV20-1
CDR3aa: CSALAGPYEQYF
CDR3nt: TGCAGTGCCCTCGCGGGGCCCTACGAGCAGTACTTC

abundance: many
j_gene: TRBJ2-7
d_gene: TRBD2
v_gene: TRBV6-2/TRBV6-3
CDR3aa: CASRSRLPGGGYEQYF
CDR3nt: TGTGCCAGCAGATCCCGGCTCCCGGGAGGCGGGTACGAGCAGTACTTC

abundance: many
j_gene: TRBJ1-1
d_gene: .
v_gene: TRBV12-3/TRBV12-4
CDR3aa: CASRPLYGTEAFF
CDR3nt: TGTGCCAGCCGTCCCCTCTACGGAACTGAAGCTTTCTTT

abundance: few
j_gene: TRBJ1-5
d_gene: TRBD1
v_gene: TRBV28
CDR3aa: CASSFHRQGSNQPQHF
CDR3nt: TGTGCCAGCAGTTTCCATCGACAGGGTAGCAATCAGCCCCAGCATTTT

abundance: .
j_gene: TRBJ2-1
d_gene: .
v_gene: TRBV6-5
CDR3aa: CASSYSTAAQYNEQFF
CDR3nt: TGTGCCAGCAGTTACTCGACGGCGGCCCAGTACAATGAGCAGTTCTTC

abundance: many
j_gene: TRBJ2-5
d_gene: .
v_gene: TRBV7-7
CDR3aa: CASSQESGYGGETQYF
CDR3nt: TGTGCTAGCAGTCAGGAATCCGGATATGGCGGGGAGACCCAGTACTTC

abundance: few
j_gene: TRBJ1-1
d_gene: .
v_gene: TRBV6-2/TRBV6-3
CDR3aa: CASSDRREAFF
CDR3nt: TGTGCCAGCAGTGACAGGAGAGAAGCTTTCTTT

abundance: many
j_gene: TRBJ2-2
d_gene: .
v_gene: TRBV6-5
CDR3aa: CASRHTGELFF
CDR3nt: TGTGCCAGCAGGCATACCGGGGAGCTGTTTTTT

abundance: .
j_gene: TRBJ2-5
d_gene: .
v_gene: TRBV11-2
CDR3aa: CASSSCIQETQYF
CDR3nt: TGTGCCAGCAGCTCATGCATCCAAGAGACCCAGTACTTC

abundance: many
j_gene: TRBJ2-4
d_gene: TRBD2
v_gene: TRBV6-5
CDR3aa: CASSRGDGANIQYF
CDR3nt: TGTGCCAGCAGTCGGGGGGACGGAGCTAACATTCAGTACTTC

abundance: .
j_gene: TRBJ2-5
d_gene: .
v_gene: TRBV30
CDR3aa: CAWGWGQETQYF
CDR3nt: TGTGCCTGGGGCTGGGGTCAAGAGACCCAGTACTTC

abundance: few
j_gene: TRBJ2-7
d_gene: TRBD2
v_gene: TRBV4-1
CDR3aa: CASSQETSGNEQYF
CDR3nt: TGCGCCAGCAGCCAAGAGACTAGCGGGAACGAGCAGTACTTC

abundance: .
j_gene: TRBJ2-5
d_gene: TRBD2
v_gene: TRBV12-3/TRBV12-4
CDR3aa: CASSSWGGSQETQYF
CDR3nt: TGTGCCAGCAGCTCTTGGGGGGGGTCCCAAGAGACCCAGTACTTC

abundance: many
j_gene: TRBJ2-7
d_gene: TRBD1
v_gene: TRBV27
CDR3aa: CASSARDRGYEQYF
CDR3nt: TGTGCCAGCAGTGCCCGAGACAGGGGCTACGAGCAGTACTTC

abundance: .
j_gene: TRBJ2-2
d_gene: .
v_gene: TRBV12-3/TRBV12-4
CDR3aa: CASSSPSGTDEGTGELFF
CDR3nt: TGTGCCAGCAGTTCGCCTTCCGGGACCGACGAGGGCACCGGGGAGCTGTTTTTT

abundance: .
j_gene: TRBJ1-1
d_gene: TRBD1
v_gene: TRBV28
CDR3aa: CASSLLQGASEAFF
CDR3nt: TGTGCCAGCAGTTTATTACAGGGGGCAAGTGAAGCTTTCTTT

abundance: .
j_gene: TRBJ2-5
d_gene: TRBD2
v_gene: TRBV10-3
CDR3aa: CAISGAGGYQETQYF
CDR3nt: TGTGCCATCAGTGGGGCGGGAGGGTACCAAGAGACCCAGTACTTC

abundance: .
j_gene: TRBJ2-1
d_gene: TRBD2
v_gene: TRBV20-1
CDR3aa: CSARDVAGGWFEQFF
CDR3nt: TGCAGTGCTAGAGATGTAGCGGGAGGATGGTTTGAGCAGTTCTTC

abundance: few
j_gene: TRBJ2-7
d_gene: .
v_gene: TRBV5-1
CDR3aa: CASSLEGLSEQYF
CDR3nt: TGCGCCAGCAGCTTGGAGGGGTTATCCGAGCAGTACTTC

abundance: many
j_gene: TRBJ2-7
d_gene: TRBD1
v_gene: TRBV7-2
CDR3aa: CASSPPPDRSQQYF
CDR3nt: TGTGCCAGCAGCCCCCCACCGGACAGGTCGCAGCAGTACTTC

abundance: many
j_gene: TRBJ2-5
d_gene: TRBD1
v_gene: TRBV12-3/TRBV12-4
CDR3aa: CAIKGAGFQETQYF
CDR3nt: TGTGCCATCAAGGGGGCAGGCTTTCAAGAGACCCAGTACTTC

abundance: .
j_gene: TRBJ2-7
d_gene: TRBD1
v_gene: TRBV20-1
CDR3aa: CSASEGGDYEQYF
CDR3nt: TGCAGTGCTAGCGAAGGGGGCGACTACGAGCAGTACTTC

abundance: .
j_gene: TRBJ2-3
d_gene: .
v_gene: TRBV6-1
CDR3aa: CASSEGRDTDTQYF
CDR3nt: TGTGCCAGCAGTGAGGGACGGGACACAGATACGCAGTATTTT

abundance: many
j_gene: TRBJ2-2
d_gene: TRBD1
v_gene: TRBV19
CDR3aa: CASSSPRDSFPGELFF
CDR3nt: TGTGCCAGTAGTAGCCCTCGGGACAGCTTCCCCGGGGAGCTGTTTTTT

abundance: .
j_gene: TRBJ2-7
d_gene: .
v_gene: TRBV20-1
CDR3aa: CSATAHKAGSYEQYF
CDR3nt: TGCAGTGCTACGGCACACAAAGCCGGCTCCTACGAGCAGTACTTC

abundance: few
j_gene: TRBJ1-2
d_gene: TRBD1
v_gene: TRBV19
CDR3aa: CASSIAGTGVDGYTF
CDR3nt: TGTGCCAGTAGTATAGCCGGGACAGGGGTCGATGGCTACACCTTC

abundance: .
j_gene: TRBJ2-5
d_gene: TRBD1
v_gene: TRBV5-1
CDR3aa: CASSLTGGQEETQYF
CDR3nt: TGCGCCAGCAGCCTGACAGGGGGCCAGGAAGAGACCCAGTACTTC

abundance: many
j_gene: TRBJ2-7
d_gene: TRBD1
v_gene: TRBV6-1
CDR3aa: CASTKGTGSYEQYF
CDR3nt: TGTGCCAGCACCAAAGGGACAGGGAGCTACGAGCAGTACTTC

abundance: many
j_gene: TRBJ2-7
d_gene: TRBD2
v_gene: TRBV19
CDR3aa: CASSPRGLAGIEQYF
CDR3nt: TGTGCCAGTAGTCCCCGGGGACTAGCGGGAATCGAGCAGTACTTC

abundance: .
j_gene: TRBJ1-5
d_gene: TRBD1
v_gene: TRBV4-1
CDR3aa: CASSQEVRGYNQPQHF
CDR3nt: TGCGCCAGCAGCCAAGAAGTCAGGGGGTACAATCAGCCCCAGCATTTT

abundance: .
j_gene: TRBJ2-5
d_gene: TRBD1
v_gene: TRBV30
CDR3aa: CAWSPGTGGGETQYF
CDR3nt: TGTGCCTGGAGTCCCGGGACAGGGGGCGGAGAGACCCAGTACTTC

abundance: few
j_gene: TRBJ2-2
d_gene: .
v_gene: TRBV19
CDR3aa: CASTRVVTGELFF
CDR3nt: TGTGCCAGTACAAGGGTTGTAACCGGGGAGCTGTTTTTT

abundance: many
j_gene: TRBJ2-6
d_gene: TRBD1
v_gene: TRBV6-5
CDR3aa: CATSRTGSSGANVLTF
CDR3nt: TGTGCCACCAGCCGGACAGGTAGCTCTGGGGCCAACGTCCTGACTTTC

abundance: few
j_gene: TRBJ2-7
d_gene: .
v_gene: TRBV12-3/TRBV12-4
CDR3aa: CASSTPVWGHNEQYF
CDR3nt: TGTGCCAGCAGTACACCCGTCTGGGGGCACAACGAGCAGTACTTC

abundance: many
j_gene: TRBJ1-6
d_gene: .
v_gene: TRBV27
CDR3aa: CASSLSEIYSPLHF
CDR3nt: TGTGCCAGCAGTTTATCGGAGATCTATTCACCCCTCCACTTT

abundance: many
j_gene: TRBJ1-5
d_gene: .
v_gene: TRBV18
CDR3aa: CASSQQGGQPQHF
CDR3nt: TGTGCCAGCTCACAACAGGGTGGTCAGCCCCAGCATTTT

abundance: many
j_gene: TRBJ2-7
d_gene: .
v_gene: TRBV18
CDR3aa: CASSPSSRVSYEQYF
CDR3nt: TGTGCCAGCTCACCATCCAGTAGGGTCTCCTACGAGCAGTACTTC

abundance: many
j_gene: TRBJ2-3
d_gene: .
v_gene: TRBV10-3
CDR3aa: CAISERPSTDTQYF
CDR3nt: TGTGCCATCAGTGAGCGACCTAGCACAGATACACAGTATTTT

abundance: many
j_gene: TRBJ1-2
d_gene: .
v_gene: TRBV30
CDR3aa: CAWSNRDLTQVPYGYTF
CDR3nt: TGTGCCTGGAGTAACCGGGACCTGACCCAGGTCCCATATGGCTACACCTTC